This T cell receptor (beta chain) was retrieved from a study of beta chain features in type 1 diabetes. Study-wide findings and caveats: Among patients with Type 1 diabetes, TCRB CDR3s were moderately but significantly shorter in every one of the four CD4+ subsets. At VDJ recombination sites, type 1 diabetes patients had fewer insertions and more deleted nucleotides.

Germline V gives CDR1 SGHDT, CDR2 YYEEEE. The CDR3 has 12 residues. The V end lost 2 bases, the J end lost 2 bases, and 5 bases lay between the germline ends. Comment on this clone: What it binds is unknown.

Expressed TCRB transcripts were sequenced because the entire RNA isolate underwent reverse transcription. Only in-frame clones appear in the TCRdb table, and some are missing; sequencing was by immunoSEQ multiplex PCR. The sample consists of roughly 50,000 clones, roughly 39% of them appearing once. Sequencing was performed on Tregs from blood. This chain joins TRBV5-6 and TRBJ2-7; no firm D call. This clonotype was sampled from a man aged 25 to 45 with type 1 diabetes. The CDR3 loop is CASSLQTYEQYF. DNA of the CDR3: TGTGCCAGCAGCTTACAGACCTACGAGCAGTACTTC. The full variable domain, rest sourced from reference TRBV5-6 and TRBJ2-7, is DAGVTQSPTHLIKTRGQQVTLRCSPKSGHDTVSWYQQALGQGPQFIFQYYEEEERQRGNFPDRFSGHQFPNYSSELNVNALLLGDSALYLCASSLQTYEQYFGPGTRLTVT.